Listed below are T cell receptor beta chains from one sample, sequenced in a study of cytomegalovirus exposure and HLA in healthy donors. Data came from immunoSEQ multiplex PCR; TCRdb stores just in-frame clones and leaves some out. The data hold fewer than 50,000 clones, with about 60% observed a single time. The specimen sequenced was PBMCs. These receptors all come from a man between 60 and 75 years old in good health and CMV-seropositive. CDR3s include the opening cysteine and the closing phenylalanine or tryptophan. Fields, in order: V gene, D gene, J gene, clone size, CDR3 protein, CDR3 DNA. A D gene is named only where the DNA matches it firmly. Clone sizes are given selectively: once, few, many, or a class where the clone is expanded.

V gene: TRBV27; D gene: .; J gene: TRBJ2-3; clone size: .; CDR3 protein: CASSLGGDTQYF; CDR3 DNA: TGTGCCAGCAGTTTGGGGGGAGATACGCAGTATTTT
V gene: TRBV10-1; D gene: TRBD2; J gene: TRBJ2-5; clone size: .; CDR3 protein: CASSEQTSGRAQETQYF; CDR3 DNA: TGCGCCAGCAGTGAACAAACTAGCGGGAGGGCCCAAGAGACCCAGTACTTC
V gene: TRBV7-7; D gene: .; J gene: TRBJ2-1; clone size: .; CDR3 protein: CASSLVLADNNEQFF; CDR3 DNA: TGTGCTAGCAGCTTAGTACTAGCAGATAACAATGAGCAGTTCTTC
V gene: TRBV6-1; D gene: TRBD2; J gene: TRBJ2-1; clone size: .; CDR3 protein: CASSDGTNFNEQFF; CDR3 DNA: TGTGCCAGCAGTGACGGGACTAATTTCAATGAGCAGTTCTTC
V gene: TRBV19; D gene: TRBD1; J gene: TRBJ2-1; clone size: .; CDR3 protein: CASSDWTGDNEQFF; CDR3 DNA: TGTGCCAGTAGTGACTGGACAGGGGATAATGAGCAGTTCTTC
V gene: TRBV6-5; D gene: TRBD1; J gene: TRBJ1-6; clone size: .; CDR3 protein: CASSLGQGYRSPLHF; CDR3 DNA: TGTGCCAGCAGTTTGGGACAGGGGTATCGTTCACCCCTCCACTTT
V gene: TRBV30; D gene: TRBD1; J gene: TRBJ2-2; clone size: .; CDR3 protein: CAWLSGTGGLTGELFF; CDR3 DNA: TGTGCCTGGTTATCCGGGACAGGGGGCCTCACCGGGGAGCTGTTTTTT
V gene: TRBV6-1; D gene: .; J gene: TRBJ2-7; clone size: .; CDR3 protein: CASSGQDFYEQYF; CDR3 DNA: TGTGCCAGCAGTGGGCAGGACTTCTACGAGCAGTACTTC
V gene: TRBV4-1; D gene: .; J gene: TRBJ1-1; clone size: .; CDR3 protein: CASGQDRYRQSAEAFF; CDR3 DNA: TGCGCCAGCGGCCAAGATCGTTATCGCCAAAGCGCTGAAGCTTTCTTT
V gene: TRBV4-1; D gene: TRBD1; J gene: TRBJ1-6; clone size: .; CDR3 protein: CASSQLGQGNSPLHF; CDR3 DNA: TGCGCCAGCAGCCAACTGGGACAGGGGAATTCACCCCTCCACTTT
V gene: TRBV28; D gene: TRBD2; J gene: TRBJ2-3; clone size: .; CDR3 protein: CASSFQSSGRAASTDTQYF; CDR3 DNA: TGTGCCAGCAGTTTTCAATCTAGCGGGAGGGCCGCTAGCACAGATACGCAGTATTTT
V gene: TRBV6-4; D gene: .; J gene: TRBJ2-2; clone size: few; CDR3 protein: CASSPGGGTGELFF; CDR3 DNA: TGTGCCAGCAGTCCCGGGGGTGGCACCGGGGAGCTGTTTTTT
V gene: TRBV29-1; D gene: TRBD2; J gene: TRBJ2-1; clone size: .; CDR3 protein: CSVASWGLAGTNEQFF; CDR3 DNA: TGCAGCGTTGCCTCTTGGGGACTAGCGGGTACCAATGAGCAGTTCTTC
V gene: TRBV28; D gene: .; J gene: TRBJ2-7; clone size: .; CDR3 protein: CASSFLLGREIGEQYF; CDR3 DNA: TGTGCCAGCAGTTTTTTGTTGGGCAGGGAAATAGGGGAGCAGTACTTC
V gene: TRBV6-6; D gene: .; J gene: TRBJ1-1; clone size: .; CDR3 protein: CASRSALVNTEAFF; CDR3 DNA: TGTGCCAGCAGATCCGCCCTAGTGAACACTGAAGCTTTCTTT
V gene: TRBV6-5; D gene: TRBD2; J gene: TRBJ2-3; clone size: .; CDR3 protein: CAGSYSSGSSTDTQYF; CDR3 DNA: TGTGCCGGCAGTTACTCAAGCGGGAGTAGCACAGATACGCAGTATTTT
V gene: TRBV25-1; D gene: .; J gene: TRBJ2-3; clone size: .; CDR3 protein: CASSEVKGLGTDTQYF; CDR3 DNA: TGTGCCAGCAGTGAAGTTAAGGGGTTGGGCACAGATACGCAGTATTTT
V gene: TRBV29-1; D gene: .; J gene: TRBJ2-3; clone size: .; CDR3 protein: CSVGGKVGTDTQYF; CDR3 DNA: TGCAGCGTTGGGGGCAAGGTGGGCACAGATACGCAGTATTTT
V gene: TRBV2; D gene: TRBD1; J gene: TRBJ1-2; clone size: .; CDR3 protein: CATDLGQGAGGYTF; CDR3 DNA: TGTGCCACCGACTTGGGACAGGGGGCGGGTGGCTACACCTTC
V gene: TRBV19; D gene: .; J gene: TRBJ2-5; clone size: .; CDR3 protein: CASSIDLTVQTQYF; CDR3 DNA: TGTGCCAGTAGTATAGATCTCACAGTTCAGACCCAGTACTTC
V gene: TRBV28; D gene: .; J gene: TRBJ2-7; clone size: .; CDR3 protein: CASSSEWEQYF; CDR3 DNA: TGTGCCAGCAGCTCGGAGTGGGAGCAGTACTTC
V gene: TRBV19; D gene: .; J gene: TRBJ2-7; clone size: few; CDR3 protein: CASSIEGAYEQYF; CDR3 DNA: TGTGCCAGTAGTATTGAAGGGGCCTACGAGCAGTACTTC
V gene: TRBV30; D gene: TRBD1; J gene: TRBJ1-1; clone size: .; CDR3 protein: CAWSTQGDTEAFF; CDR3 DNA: TGTGCCTGGAGTACCCAGGGGGACACTGAAGCTTTCTTT
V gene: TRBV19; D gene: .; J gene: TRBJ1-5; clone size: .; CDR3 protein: CATTPGDQPQHF; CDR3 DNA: TGTGCCACCACTCCAGGGGATCAGCCCCAGCATTTT
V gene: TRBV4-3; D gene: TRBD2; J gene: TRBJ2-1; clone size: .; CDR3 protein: CASSQDPAGGPRNEQFF; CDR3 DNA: TGCGCCAGCAGCCAAGACCCAGCGGGAGGGCCTAGGAATGAGCAGTTCTTC
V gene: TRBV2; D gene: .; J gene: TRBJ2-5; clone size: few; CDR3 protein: CASTPGGYQETQYF; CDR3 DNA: TGTGCCAGCACCCCCGGGGGATACCAAGAGACCCAGTACTTC
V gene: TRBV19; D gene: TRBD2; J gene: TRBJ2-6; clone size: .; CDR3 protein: CASSTWGGSGANVLTF; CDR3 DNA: TGTGCCAGTAGTACCTGGGGGGGGTCTGGGGCCAACGTCCTGACTTTC
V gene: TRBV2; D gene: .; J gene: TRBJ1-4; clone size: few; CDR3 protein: CASSDYQGSNEKLFF; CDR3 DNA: TGTGCCAGCAGTGATTATCAGGGATCTAATGAAAAACTGTTTTTT
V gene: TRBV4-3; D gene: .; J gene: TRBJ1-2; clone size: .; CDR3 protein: CASSQDWGQYGYTF; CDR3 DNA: TGCGCCAGCAGCCAAGATTGGGGCCAATATGGCTACACCTTC
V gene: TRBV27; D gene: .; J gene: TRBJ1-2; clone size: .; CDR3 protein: CASSFSTGGGYTF; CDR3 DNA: TGTGCCAGCAGTTTTAGTACGGGGGGTGGCTACACCTTC
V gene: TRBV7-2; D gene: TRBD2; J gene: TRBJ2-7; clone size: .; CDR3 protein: CASSLHSGSLRGEQYF; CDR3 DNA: TGTGCCAGCAGCTTACATAGCGGGAGCCTCCGAGGCGAGCAGTACTTC
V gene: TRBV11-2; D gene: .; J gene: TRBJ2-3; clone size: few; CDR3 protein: CASSLSLAGDTQYF; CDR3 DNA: TGTGCCAGCAGCTTAAGTCTAGCTGGAGATACGCAGTATTTT
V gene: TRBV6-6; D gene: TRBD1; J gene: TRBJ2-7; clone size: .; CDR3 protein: CASSTGTGVGEQYF; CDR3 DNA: TGTGCCAGCAGTACCGGGACAGGGGTGGGCGAGCAGTACTTC
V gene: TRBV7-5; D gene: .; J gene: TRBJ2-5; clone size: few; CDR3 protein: CARTKGLAGDETQYF; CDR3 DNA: TGTGCCAGAACCAAGGGACTAGCGGGAGATGAGACCCAGTACTTC
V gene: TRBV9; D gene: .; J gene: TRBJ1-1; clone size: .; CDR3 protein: CASSVAVGENTEAFF; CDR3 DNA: TGTGCCAGCAGCGTAGCGGTAGGGGAGAACACTGAAGCTTTCTTT
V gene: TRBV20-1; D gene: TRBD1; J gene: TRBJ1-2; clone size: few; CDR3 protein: CGTGIDYGYTF; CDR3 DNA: TGTGGGACAGGGATCGACTATGGCTACACCTTC
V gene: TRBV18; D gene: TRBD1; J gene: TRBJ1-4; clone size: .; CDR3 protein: CASSLTGGNEKLFF; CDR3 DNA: TGTGCCAGCTCATTGACAGGGGGAAATGAAAAACTGTTTTTT
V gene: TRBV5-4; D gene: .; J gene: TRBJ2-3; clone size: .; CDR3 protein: CASSFKTSPKRNTDTQYF; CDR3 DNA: TGTGCCAGCAGCTTTAAGACGAGTCCCAAGCGGAACACAGATACGCAGTATTTT
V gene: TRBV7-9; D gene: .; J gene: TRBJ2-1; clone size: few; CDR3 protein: CASSLARDNEQFF; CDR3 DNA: TGTGCCAGCAGCTTAGCTCGGGACAATGAGCAGTTCTTC
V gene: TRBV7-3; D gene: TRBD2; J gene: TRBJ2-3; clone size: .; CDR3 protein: CASSQRGTYTDTQYF; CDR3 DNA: TGTGCCAGCAGCCAGCGGGGAACATACACAGATACGCAGTATTTT
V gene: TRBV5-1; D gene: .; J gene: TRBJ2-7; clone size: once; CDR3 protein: CASSLGRGYSEQYF; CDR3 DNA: TGCGCCAGCAGCTTGGGACGGGGTTACTCCGAGCAGTACTTC
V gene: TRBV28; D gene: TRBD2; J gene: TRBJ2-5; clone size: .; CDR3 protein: CASSFGGTATETQYF; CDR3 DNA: TGTGCCAGCAGTTTCGGGGGGACGGCGACGGAGACCCAGTACTTC
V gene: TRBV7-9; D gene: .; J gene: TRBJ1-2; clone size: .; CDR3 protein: CASSSFTGSSRSNYGYTF; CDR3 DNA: TGTGCCAGCAGCTCCTTTACAGGGTCCTCGCGGAGCAACTATGGCTACACCTTC
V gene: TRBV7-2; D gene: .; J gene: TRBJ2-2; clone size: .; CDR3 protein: CASSAWRGNTGELFF; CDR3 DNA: TGTGCCAGCAGCGCGTGGAGGGGTAACACCGGGGAGCTGTTTTTT
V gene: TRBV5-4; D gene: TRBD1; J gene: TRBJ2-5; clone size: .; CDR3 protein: CASSWDRGETQYF; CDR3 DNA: TGTGCCAGCAGCTGGGACAGGGGAGAGACCCAGTACTTC